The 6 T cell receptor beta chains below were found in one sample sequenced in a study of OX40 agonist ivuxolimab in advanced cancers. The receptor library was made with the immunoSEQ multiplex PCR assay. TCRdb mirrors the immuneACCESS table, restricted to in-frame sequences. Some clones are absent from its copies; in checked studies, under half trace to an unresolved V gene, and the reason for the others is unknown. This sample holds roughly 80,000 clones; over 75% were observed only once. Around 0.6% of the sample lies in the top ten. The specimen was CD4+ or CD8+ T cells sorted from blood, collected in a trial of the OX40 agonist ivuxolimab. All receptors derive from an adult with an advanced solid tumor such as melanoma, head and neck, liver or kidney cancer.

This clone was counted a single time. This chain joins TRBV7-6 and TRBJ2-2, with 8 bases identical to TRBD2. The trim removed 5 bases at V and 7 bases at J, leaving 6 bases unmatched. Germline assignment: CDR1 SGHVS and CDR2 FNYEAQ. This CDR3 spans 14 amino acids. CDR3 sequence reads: CASSTRGGGGELFF. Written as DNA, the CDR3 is TGTGCCAGCAGCACCCGGGGGGGCGGCGGGGAGCTGTTTTTT.

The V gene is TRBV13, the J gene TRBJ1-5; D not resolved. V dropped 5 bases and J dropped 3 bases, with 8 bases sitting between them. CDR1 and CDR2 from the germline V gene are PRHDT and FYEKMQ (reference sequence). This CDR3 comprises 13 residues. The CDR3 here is CASSRRPNQPQHF. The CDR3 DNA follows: TGTGCCAGCAGCCGACGGCCCAATCAGCCCCAGCATTTT.

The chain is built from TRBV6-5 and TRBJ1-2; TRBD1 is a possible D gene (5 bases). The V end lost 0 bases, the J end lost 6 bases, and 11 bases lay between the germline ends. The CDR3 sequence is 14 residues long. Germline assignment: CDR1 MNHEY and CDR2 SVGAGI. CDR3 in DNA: TGTGCCAGCAGTTACTCTCCGGACACTCATGGCTACACCTTC. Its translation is CASSYSPDTHGYTF.

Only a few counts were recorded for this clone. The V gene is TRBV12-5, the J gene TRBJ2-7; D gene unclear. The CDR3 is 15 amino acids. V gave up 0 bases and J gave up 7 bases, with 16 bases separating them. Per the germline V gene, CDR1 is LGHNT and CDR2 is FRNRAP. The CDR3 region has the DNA TGTGCTAGTGGTTTGGTCTCCCGGGTTGCTTGGGAGCAGTACTTC. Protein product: CASGLVSRVAWEQYF.

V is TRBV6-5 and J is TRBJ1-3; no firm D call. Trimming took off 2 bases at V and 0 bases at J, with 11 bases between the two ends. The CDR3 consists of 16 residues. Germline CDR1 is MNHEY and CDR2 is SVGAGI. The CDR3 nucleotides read TGTGCCAGCAGTTACACAGTGCAGTTCTCTGGAAACACCATATATTTT. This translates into CASSYTVQFSGNTIYF.

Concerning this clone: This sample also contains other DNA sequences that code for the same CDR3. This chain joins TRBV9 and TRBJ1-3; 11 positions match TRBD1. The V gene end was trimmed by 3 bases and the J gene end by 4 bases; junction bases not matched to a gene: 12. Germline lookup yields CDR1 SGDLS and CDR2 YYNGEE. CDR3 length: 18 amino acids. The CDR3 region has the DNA TGTGCCAGCAGCGCCGAGGACAGGGGGCTATCCTCCGGAAACACCATATATTTT. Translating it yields CASSAEDRGLSSGNTIYF.